This TCR beta chain was found in a study of control samples from healthy donors and cancer patients. The CDR3 extends over 13 amino acids. The V gene lost 0 bases and the J gene lost 6 bases, with 8 bases spanning the gap. The germline V gene encodes CDR1 MNHEY and CDR2 SVGAGI. Using immunoSEQ multiplex PCR, the repertoire was profiled, and TCRdb retains in-frame clones only, with some absent. The profile shows approximately 180,000 clones, around 94% of them singletons. This TCR came from a woman under 30 in good health. The gene calls are TRBV6-5 and TRBJ1-1; tentative D call: TRBD1 (6 bases). The sample taken for sequencing was blood. For the CDR3, the DNA is TGTGCCAGCAGTTACTCCCGGACAGCTGAAGCTTTCTTT. Its translation: CASSYSRTAEAFF.